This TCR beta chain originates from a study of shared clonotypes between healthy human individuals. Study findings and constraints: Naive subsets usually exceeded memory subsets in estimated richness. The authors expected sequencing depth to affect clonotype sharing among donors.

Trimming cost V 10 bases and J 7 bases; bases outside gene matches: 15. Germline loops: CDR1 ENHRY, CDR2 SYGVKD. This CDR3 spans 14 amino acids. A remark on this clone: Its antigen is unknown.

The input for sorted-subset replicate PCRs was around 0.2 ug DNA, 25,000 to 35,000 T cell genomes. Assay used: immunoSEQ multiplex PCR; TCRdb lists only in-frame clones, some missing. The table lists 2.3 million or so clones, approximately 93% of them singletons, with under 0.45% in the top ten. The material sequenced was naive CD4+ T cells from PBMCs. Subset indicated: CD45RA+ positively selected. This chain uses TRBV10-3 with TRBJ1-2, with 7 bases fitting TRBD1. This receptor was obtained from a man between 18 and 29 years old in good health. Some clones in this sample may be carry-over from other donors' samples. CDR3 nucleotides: TGTGCCACAACTCGAAAAGAATACAGGGGTGGCTACACCTTC. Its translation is CATTRKEYRGGYTF.